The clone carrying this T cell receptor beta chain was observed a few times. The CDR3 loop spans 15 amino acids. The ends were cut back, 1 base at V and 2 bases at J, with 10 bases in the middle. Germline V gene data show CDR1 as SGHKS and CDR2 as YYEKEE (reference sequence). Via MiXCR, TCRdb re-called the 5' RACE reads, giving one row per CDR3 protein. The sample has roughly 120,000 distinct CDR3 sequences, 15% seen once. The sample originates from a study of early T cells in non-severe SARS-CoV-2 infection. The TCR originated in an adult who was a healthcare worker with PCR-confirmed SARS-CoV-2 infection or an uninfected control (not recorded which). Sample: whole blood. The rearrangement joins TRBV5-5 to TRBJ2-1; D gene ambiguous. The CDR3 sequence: CASSLLEGAYNEQFF. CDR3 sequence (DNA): TGTGCCAGCAGCTTGTTGGAAGGTGCCTACAATGAGCAGTTCTTC.